The source of this TCR beta chain is a study of PD-1 blockade in classical Hodgkin lymphoma. Study conclusions and caveats: CD4+ TCR diversity, unlike CD8+, climbed significantly by C4D1. Complete responders entered with baseline diversity on par with newly diagnosed patients, the results showed.

Produced via immunoSEQ multiplex PCR; TCRdb's table is partial and in-frame only. The table lists 41,000 or so clones, 65% to 70% of them singletons. Stated time point: cycle 4 day 1 (C4D1), after about 6 weeks of nivolumab. In every patient, relapse followed autologous stem cell transplantation, while exposure to brentuximab vedotin differed. Complete response, partial response or progressive disease were the best responses. The CDR3 is made up of 15 amino acids. Germline CDR1 is SEHNR and CDR2 is FQNEAQ (reference sequence). V dropped 5 bases and J dropped 0 bases, with 14 bases sitting between them. As to this clone: The target antigen is unknown.

The rearrangement uses TRBV7-9 and TRBJ2-7; no firm D call. Sequenced here: peripheral blood mononuclear cells (PBMCs), sampled before the fourth cycle of nivolumab. The clonotype originates from a human donor with classical Hodgkin lymphoma. The CDR3 bases are TGTGCCAGCAGCCTTCTAACGGTTGACTCCTACGAGCAGTACTTC. Translation gives CASSLLTVDSYEQYF.